These 8 T cell receptor beta chains share one sample of origin, sequenced in a study of blood T cell repertoires in COVID-19. The data were produced by immunoSEQ multiplex PCR, yet TCRdb's version contains in-frame clones alone and is incomplete. The sample has roughly 93,000 clones, 80% to 90% seen once. What was sequenced was peripheral blood. The receptors were sampled from a human donor in a cohort sampled during active COVID-19.

The chain links TRBV28 to TRBJ2-7; TRBD1 matches at 9 bases. The germline V gene encodes CDR1 MDHEN and CDR2 SYDVKM. V was clipped by 6 bases and J by 4 bases; unmatched bases: 4. The CDR3 loop spans 13 amino acids. CDR3 DNA sequence: TGTGCCAGCAGAGGACAGGGGATTTACGAGCAGTACTTC. Translated: CASRGQGIYEQYF.

This clone was recorded a few times. The V and J genes are TRBV7-2 and TRBJ2-7, with 10 bases that match TRBD1. The CDR3 covers 13 residues. Germline assignment: CDR1 SGHTA and CDR2 FQGNSA. J was trimmed by 7 bases and V by 5 bases; bases with no gene match: 5. This CDR3 is CASSQGQGREQYF. The CDR3 DNA is TGTGCCAGCAGCCAGGGACAGGGGAGGGAGCAGTACTTC.

The chain uses TRBV9 and TRBJ2-5, with D possibly TRBD2 on 6 matching bases. Trimming cost V 0 bases and J 5 bases, with 23 bases left between them. The CDR3 is made up of 18 amino acids. Germline V gives CDR1 SGDLS, CDR2 YYNGEE. The CDR3 spells CASSVALSGDGGQETQYF. The CDR3 DNA sequence: TGTGCCAGCAGCGTAGCTCTCTCGGGGGACGGAGGTCAGGAGACCCAGTACTTC.

The chain couples TRBV10-3 to TRBJ2-2; D unresolved. CDR1 and CDR2 (germline): ENHRY, SYGVKD. The CDR3 runs 16 residues. Deletions cut 6 bases from V and 2 bases from J, with 16 bases between. The CDR3 bases are TGTGCCATCAGCGGAATTTTAACTATTAACACCGGGGAGCTGTTTTTT. As protein: CAISGILTINTGELFF.

The rearrangement links TRBV28 to TRBJ1-5; D gene ambiguous. Per germline, CDR1 MDHEN and CDR2 SYDVKM. The CDR3 is 13 residues long. Trimming cost V 6 bases and J 1 base, with 7 bases left between them. CDR3 bases: TGTGCCAGCAGGCCGAGGAGCAATCAGCCCCAGCATTTT. Translating it yields CASRPRSNQPQHF.

The V gene is TRBV5-6, the J gene TRBJ2-1, with D possibly matching TRBD2 (6 bases). Trimming pared 4 bases from V and 12 bases from J, leaving 20 bases between. The CDR3 extends over 14 amino acids. Germline V gene sequence: CDR1 SGHDT, CDR2 YYEEEE. The CDR3 loop is CASSRLRLGSRQFF. The CDR3 DNA sequence: TGTGCCAGCAGCCGCCTTCGACTAGGATCTCGGCAGTTCTTC.

The rearrangement uses TRBV28 and TRBJ1-1, with unresolved D. V lost 6 bases and J lost 6, with 11 bases in between. Germline CDR1 is MDHEN and CDR2 is SYDVKM. The length of the CDR3 is 12 residues. The CDR3 DNA follows: TGTGCCAGCAGGTCCCTCAGTCCTGAAGCTTTCTTT. It encodes CASRSLSPEAFF.

The chain links TRBV11-2 to TRBJ2-1; tentatively, D is TRBD1 (5 bases). The length of the CDR3 is 12 residues. Germline assignment: CDR1 SGHAT and CDR2 FQNNGV. V lost 8 bases to trimming and J lost 8 bases, with 13 bases between them. Written as DNA, the CDR3 is TGTGCCAGCGGAAGGGGTACGGATGAGCAGTTCTTC. It codes for CASGRGTDEQFF.